This T cell receptor beta chain was recorded in a study of blood T cell repertoires in COVID-19. On the study more broadly: Samples of COVID-19 (acute and convalescent) were obtained from the United States, Italy and Spain.

The CDR3 totals 16 residues. V was clipped by 2 bases and J by 1 base, with 9 bases between them. Germline V CDR1 and CDR2: MNHEY, SVGAGI. The data were produced by immunoSEQ multiplex PCR, yet TCRdb's version contains in-frame clones alone and is incomplete. The table shows 140,000 to 150,000 clones, with about 90% occurring only once. The sequence was collected from a man aged 45 to 65 who had recovered from COVID-19. The chain joins TRBV6-5 to TRBJ1-6; D is uncertain. Input material: peripheral blood. The CDR3 DNA reads TGTGCCAGCAGTTACCAGACTGGTTCCTATAATTCACCCCTCCACTTT. Its protein is CASSYQTGSYNSPLHF.